This TCR beta chain stems from a study of post-analysis software for immune sequencing data (dated by TCRdb to 2013 to 2016). Background on the whole study: The recorded disease courses included relapsing-remitting, secondary progressive and progressive-relapsing multiple sclerosis, and some patients had no subtype annotation. A subset of samples was prepared in parallel using single-end sample barcoding, then pooled and co-amplified after Illumina adapter ligation. Patient repertoires were compared against about a dozen previously published healthy control repertoires from donors aged about 6 to 26 years.

This clonotype was found a few times. Its target antigen remains unknown. No base qualities exist here, and no much larger clone lies one base off it. The research as a whole found: Compared with controls, multiple sclerosis patients had significantly lower normalized Chao1 diversity, a finding suggesting substantial peripheral T-cell clonal expansion. Significantly higher frequencies in patients than in controls were found for a handful of TRBV segments, including TRBV5-6, TRBV5-1 and TRBV20-1. Direct clustering with F measure showed strong co-clustering of samples prepared in the same batch, prompting a batch-effect correction. The control group was slightly older than the multiple sclerosis patient group.

To demonstrate the VDJtools post-analysis software, the study profiled TCR beta repertoires from the peripheral blood of 13 young patients with multiple sclerosis. The multiple sclerosis patients were children and adolescents ranging in age from about 6 to 17 years. The method was PCR. Instrument on record: Illumina HiSeq 2500. To reduce PCR and sequencing biases, unique molecular identifiers were built into the TCR beta cDNA libraries. Every 1 to 10 million input T cells yielded 500,000 or so cDNA molecules, meaning each molecule approximated one T cell. The patient libraries were prepared and sequenced with the same protocol used for the earlier healthy control dataset. Within a given batch, samples were prepared together, multiplexed and sequenced on the same HiSeq lane. On the authors' methods: MIGEC was used to process the raw barcoded reads, and molecular identifier groups with only a single read were discarded before consensus assembly and CDR3 extraction. Clonotype tables were post-analysed with VDJtools, and diversity was normalized by down-sampling all datasets to the smallest sample size. Repertoire overlap clustering matched CDR3 amino acid but not nucleotide sequences to correct batch-related cross-sample contamination. TCRdb passed the public sequencing reads through fastp at Q25 and MiXCR, retaining productive beta sequences. Each CDR3 protein gets just one entry, which takes the most common genes and DNA from the rows behind it. TCRdb, not the authors, supplied the V and J calls. The sample contains hundreds of thousands of distinct CDR3 sequences, 55% to 70% of them found a single time. The leading ten clones occupy 10% to 12% of the sample.

The V end loses 1 base and the J end loses 5 bases, and a stretch of 8 bases separates them. The CDR3 measures 13 amino acids from cysteine to phenylalanine. Of all the DNA, just the CDR3 is kept, 39 bases in frame from base 1. The chain employs TRBV12-3 or TRBV12-4 and TRBJ1-2; no D segment can be confidently identified. The clonotype was recovered from a girl aged 2 to 9 with multiple sclerosis. Sequenced material: blood. The CDR3 protein is CASSLGAVYGYTF. The DNA sequence reads TGTGCCAGCAGTTTAGGGGCAGTGTATGGCTACACCTTC.